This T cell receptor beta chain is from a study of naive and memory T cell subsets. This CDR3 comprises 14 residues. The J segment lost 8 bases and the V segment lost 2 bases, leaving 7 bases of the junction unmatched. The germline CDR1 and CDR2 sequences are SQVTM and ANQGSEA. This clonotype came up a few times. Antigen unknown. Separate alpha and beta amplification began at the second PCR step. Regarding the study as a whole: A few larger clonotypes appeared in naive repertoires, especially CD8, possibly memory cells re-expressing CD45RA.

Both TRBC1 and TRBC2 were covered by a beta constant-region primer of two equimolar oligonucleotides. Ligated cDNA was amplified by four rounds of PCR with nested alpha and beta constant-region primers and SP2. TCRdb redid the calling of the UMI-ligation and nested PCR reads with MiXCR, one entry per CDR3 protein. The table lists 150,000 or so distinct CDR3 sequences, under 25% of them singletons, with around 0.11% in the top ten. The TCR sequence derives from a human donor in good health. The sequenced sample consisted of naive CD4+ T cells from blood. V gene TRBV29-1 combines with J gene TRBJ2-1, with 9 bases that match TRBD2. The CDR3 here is CSVEWREGLYEQFF. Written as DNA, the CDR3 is TGCAGCGTTGAATGGCGGGAGGGCCTCTATGAGCAGTTCTTC.